This TCR beta chain was profiled in a study of cytomegalovirus exposure and HLA in healthy donors. Whole-study context: Early released data comprised about 85 million unique TCRs from HLA-typed donors.

The CDR3 extends over 15 amino acids. Between the trimmed V and J ends, which lost 4 bases and 8 bases, there was a span of 23 bases. Germline V gene data show CDR1 as GTSNPN and CDR2 as SVGIG (reference sequence). It was with 60 Vbeta and 13 Jbeta primers that the PCR ran. TCRdb's copy holds only in-frame clones and misses some; the assay was immunoSEQ multiplex PCR. The sample holds fewer than 200,000 clones, around 83% seen once. The source of this sequence is a girl aged 2-10 years in good health and CMV-seropositive. The sample taken for sequencing was PBMCs. The V call is TRBV30, the J call TRBJ1-2; no firm D call. In nucleotides, the CDR3 is TGTGCCTGGACCACTTACCCCCCGGGAGAGAGAGGCTACACCTTC. Encoded protein: CAWTTYPPGERGYTF.